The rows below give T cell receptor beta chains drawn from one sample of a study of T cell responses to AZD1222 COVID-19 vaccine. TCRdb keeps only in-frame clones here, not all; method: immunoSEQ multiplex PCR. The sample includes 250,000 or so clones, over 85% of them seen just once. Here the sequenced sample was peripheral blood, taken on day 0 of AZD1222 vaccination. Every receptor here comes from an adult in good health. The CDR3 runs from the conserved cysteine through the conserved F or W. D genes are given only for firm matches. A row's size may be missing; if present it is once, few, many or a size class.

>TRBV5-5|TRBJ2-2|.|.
TGTGCCAGCAGGCCGAGGGAGATGAACACCGGGGAGCTGTTTTTT
CASRPREMNTGELFF
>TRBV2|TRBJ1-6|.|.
TGTGCCAGCAGGTCCGGCCTGAATTCACCCCTCCACTTT
CASRSGLNSPLHF
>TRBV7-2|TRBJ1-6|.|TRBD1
TGTGCCAGCAGCCTCAGGGGGCGAAGTACTTCACCCCTCCACTTT
CASSLRGRSTSPLHF
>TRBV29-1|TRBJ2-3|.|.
TGCAGCGTTGATGCAGATACGCAGTATTTT
CSVDADTQYF
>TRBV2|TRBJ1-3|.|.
TGTGCCAGCAGTGAGGGGATGATAAGGTCTGGAAACACCATATATTTT
CASSEGMIRSGNTIYF
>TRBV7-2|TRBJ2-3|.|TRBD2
TGTGCCAGCAGCTTACGCGGGAGGGGAGATACGCAGTATTTT
CASSLRGRGDTQYF
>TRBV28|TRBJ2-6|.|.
TGTGCCAGCAGTGCCTCGGTGGCTGGGGCCAACGTCCTGACTTTC
CASSASVAGANVLTF
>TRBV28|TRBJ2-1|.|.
TGTGCCAGCAGTTTTCTCTGGGGGCAGTTCTTC
CASSFLWGQFF
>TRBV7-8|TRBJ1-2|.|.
TGTGCCAGCAGCACGACAGTTAACTATGGCTACACCTTC
CASSTTVNYGYTF
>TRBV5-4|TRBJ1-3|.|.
TGTGCCAGCAGCTTCGAAGGTCGGACCATATATTTT
CASSFEGRTIYF
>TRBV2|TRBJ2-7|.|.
TGTGCCAGCAGTGAATGGGGGACCAAGCAGTACTTC
CASSEWGTKQYF
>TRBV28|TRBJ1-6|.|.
TGTGCCAGCAGTTTAGTTAGTTCACCCCTCCACTTT
CASSLVSSPLHF
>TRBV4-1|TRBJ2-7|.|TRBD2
TGCGCCAGCAGCCGAGGACTAGCGGGACTCTACGAGCAGTACTTC
CASSRGLAGLYEQYF
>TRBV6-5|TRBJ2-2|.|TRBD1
TGTGCCAGCATTGGGCAGGGGGCAGTCGGGGAGCTGTTTTTT
CASIGQGAVGELFF
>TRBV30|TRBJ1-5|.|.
TGTGCCTGGAGCGAGGGGGGCTCAGGGTTTCAGCCCCAGCATTTT
CAWSEGGSGFQPQHF
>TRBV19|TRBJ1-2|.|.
TGTGCCAGTAGTATCCCTTTCGGCTCGATTAACTATGGCTACACCTTC
CASSIPFGSINYGYTF
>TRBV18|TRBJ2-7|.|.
TGTGCCAGCTCACCAGCGCCGGGGACACCTCTTGACGAGCAGTACTTC
CASSPAPGTPLDEQYF
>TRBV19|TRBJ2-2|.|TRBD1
TGTGCCAGTAGAGCCGAAGACAGGGGGCAGGTGTACACCGGGGAGCTGTTTTTT
CASRAEDRGQVYTGELFF
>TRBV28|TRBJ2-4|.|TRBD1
TGTGCCAGCAGTCGGGCCCGCGGACAGGAAAAAAACATTCAGTACTTC
CASSRARGQEKNIQYF
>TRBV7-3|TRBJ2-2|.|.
TGTGCCAGCAGTCAAGCTGGCGGGAACACCGGGGAGCTGTTTTTT
CASSQAGGNTGELFF
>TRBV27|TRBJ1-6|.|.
TGTGCCAGCAGTTTACTACAGGGCTCACCCCTCCACTTT
CASSLLQGSPLHF
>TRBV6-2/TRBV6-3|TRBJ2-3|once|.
TGTGCCAGCAGTTCAACAGGGAAGCGCACAGATACGCAGTATTTT
CASSSTGKRTDTQYF
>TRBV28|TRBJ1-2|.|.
TGTGCCAGCAAAAATGGAGGGGCCGGCTATGGCTACACCTTC
CASKNGGAGYGYTF
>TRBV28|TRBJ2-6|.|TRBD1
TGTGCCAGCAGTCCAGGGGGCACCCTCTCTGGGGCCAACGTCCTGACTTTC
CASSPGGTLSGANVLTF
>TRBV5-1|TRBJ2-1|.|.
TGCGCCAGCAGCTTACAGGGAGGTGAAGGTGAGCAGTTCTTC
CASSLQGGEGEQFF
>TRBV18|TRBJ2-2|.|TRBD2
TGTGCCAGCTCACCGTTCGTCCTAGCGGGGAACACCGGGGAGCTGTTTTTT
CASSPFVLAGNTGELFF
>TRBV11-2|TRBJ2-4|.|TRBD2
TGTGCCAGCAGCTTAGCCGGGGGGGGCCACAGAAACATTCAGTACTTC
CASSLAGGGHRNIQYF
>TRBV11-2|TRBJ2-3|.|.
TGTGCCAGCAGCTTAGGTGTAGGGGGGACAGATACGCAGTATTTT
CASSLGVGGTDTQYF
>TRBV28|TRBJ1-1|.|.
TGTGCCAGCAGAAAGACAGTTGAAGCTTTCTTT
CASRKTVEAFF
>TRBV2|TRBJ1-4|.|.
TGTGCCAGCGGGACAAACCCTGGGGAAAAACTGTTTTTT
CASGTNPGEKLFF
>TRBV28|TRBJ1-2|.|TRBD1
TGTGCCAGCAGTCTTATACAGGGGGTTTATGGCTACACCTTC
CASSLIQGVYGYTF
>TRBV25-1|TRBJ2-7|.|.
TGTGCCAGCAGGGGGAGCTCCTACGAGCAGTACTTC
CASRGSSYEQYF
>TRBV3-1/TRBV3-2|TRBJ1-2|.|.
TGTGCCAGCAGCCAAGGCAGAAGCTATGGCTACACCTTC
CASSQGRSYGYTF
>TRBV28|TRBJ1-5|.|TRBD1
TGTGCCAGCAGTTTTCCGGGCAGGGGGAATCAGCCCCAGCATTTT
CASSFPGRGNQPQHF
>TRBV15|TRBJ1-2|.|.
TGTGCCACCAGCAGAGAGTTGACAGAGAACTATGGCTACACCTTC
CATSRELTENYGYTF
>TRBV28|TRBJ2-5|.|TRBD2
TGTGCCAGCAAGACTAGCGGGGGGCAAGAGACCCAGTACTTC
CASKTSGGQETQYF
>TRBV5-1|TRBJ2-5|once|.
TGCGCCAGCAGCTTGTTAGGTTCCGAAGAGACCCAGTACTTC
CASSLLGSEETQYF
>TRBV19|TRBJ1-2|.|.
TGTGCCAGTAGTCCGGGACCCCGGGAGCGCTATGGCTACACCTTC
CASSPGPRERYGYTF
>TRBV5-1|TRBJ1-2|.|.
TGCGCCAGCAGCGCGTTCGGGCAGGGGCATGGCTACACCTTC
CASSAFGQGHGYTF
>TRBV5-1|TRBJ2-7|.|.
TGCGCCAGCAGCTTGGCCTCGGAAGGCAACGAGCAGTACTTC
CASSLASEGNEQYF
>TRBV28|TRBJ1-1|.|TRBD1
TGTGCCAGCAGTTCACAGGGGGCCGAGATCACTGAAGCTTTCTTT
CASSSQGAEITEAFF
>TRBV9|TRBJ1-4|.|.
TGTGCCAGCAGCGTAGGACCTTCGGGGGGGCTTAATGAAAAACTGTTTTTT
CASSVGPSGGLNEKLFF